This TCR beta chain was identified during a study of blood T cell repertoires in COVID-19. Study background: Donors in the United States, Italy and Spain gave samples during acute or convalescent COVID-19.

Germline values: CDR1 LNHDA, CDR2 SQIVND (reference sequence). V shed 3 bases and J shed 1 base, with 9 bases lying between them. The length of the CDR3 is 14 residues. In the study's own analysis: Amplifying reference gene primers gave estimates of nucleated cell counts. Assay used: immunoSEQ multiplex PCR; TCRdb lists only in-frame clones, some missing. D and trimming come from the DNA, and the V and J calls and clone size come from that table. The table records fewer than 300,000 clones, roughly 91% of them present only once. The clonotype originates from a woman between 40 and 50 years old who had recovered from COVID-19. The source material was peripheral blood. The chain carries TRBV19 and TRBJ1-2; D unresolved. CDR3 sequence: CASSIGPSNYGYTF. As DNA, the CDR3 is TGTGCCAGTAGTATTGGGCCGAGTAACTATGGCTACACCTTC.